This T cell receptor beta chain originates from a study of metastatic and nonmetastatic thyroid tumors. Study overall: From malignant and benign thyroid patients, repertoires in blood and in tumor or nodule tissue were compared. General observations from the study: TCR beta diversity was reportedly significantly higher in malignant thyroid tumors than benign nodules, in blood and tumor.

The CDR3 spans 12 residues. Looked up from germline, CDR1 is MNHNS and CDR2 is SASEGT. V was shortened by 7 bases and J by 3 bases, with 9 bases between the two germline ends. In its sample, this clone was seen many times. Antigen specificity is unknown. Authors' methods: The study built a papillary thyroid cancer distant-metastasis classifier from CDR3 differences across clinicopathological groups. TCRdb reanalyzed the PCR reads via MiXCR. What appears here as the V and J calls and clone size reflects TCRdb's work, not the paper's. The sample has 20,000 to 25,000 clones, approximately 15% seen once. Every patient was untreated before thyroid surgery.

Sequenced: tumor tissue. The chain combines TRBV6-1 with TRBJ1-2; TRBD1 might be the D (5 bases). This sequence originates from a female donor with papillary thyroid cancer or a benign thyroid nodule (not recorded which). Some clones in this sample may be carry-over from other donors' samples. CDR3 protein: CASNGGDYGYTF. CDR3 nucleotide sequence: TGTGCCAGCAATGGAGGGGACTATGGCTACACCTTC.